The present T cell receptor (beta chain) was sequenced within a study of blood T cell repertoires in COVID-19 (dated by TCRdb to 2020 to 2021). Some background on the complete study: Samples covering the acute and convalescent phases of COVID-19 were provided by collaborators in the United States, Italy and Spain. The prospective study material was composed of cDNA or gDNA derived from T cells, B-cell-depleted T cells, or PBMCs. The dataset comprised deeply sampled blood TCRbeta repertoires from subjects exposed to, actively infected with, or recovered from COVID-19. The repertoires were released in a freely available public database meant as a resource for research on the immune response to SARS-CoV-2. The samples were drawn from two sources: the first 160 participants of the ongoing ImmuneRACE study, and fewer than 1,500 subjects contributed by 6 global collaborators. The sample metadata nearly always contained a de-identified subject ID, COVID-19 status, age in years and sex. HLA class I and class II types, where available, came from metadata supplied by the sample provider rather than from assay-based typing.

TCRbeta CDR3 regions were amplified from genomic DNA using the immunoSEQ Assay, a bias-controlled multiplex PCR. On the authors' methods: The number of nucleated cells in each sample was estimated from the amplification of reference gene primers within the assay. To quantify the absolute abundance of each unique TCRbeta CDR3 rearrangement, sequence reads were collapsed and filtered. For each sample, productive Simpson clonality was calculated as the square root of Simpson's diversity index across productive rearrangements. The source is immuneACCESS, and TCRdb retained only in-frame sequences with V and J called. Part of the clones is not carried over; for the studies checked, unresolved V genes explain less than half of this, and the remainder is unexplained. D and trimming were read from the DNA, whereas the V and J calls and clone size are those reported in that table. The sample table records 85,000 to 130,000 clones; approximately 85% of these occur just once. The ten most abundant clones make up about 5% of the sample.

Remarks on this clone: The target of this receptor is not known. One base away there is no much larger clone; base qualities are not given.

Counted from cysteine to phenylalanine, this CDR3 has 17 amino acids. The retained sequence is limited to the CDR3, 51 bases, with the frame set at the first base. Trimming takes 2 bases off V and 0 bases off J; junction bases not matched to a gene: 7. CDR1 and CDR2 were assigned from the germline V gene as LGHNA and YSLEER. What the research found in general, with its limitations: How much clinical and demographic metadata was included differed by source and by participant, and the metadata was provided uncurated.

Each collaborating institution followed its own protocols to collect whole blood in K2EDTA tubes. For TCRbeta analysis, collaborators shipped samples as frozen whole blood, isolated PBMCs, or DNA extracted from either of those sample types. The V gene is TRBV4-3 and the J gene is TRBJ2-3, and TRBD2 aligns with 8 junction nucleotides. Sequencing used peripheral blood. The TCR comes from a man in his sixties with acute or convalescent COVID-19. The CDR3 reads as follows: CASSQSGLAGSTDTQYF. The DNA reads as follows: TGCGCCAGCAGCCAATCCGGGCTAGCGGGCAGCACAGATACGCAGTATTTT.